This is a list of T cell receptor beta chains from one sample in a study of control samples from healthy donors and cancer patients. Sequencing used immunoSEQ multiplex PCR; TCRdb keeps in-frame clones, though not all of them. The sample records 400,000 to 500,000 clones, around 90% being singletons. Sequenced input: PBMCs. Receptors were obtained from a middle-aged man with head and neck cancer. Both conserved end residues are trimmed from each CDR3. Fields, in order: J gene, D gene, V gene, clone size, CDR3 protein. D genes are given only for firm matches. Some rows have no size entry. The others give once, few or many, or a class for an expanded clone.

j_call: TRBJ1-3
d_call: -
v_call: TRBV6-5
clone_size: -
cdr3_aa: ASSYSGRRAGTIY

j_call: TRBJ2-7
d_call: -
v_call: TRBV27
clone_size: -
cdr3_aa: ASSSNYEQY

j_call: TRBJ2-6
d_call: -
v_call: TRBV11-2
clone_size: few
cdr3_aa: ASSLSTAGANVLT

j_call: TRBJ1-4
d_call: -
v_call: TRBV6-5
clone_size: -
cdr3_aa: ASGIDATNEKLF

j_call: TRBJ2-3
d_call: -
v_call: TRBV2
clone_size: -
cdr3_aa: ASSETVGGTQY

j_call: TRBJ1-6
d_call: TRBD1
v_call: TRBV6-5
clone_size: -
cdr3_aa: ASSYSAGQVDSPLH

j_call: TRBJ2-7
d_call: -
v_call: TRBV11-3
clone_size: -
cdr3_aa: ASTRTAFGHEQY

j_call: TRBJ2-3
d_call: -
v_call: TRBV9
clone_size: -
cdr3_aa: ASSVGFRSSTDTQY

j_call: TRBJ2-7
d_call: TRBD1
v_call: TRBV7-2
clone_size: -
cdr3_aa: ASSSTGEPNY

j_call: TRBJ2-7
d_call: TRBD1
v_call: TRBV7-2
clone_size: -
cdr3_aa: ASSRQGTYEQY

j_call: TRBJ1-2
d_call: -
v_call: TRBV28
clone_size: -
cdr3_aa: ASSPRAPGDSGGYT

j_call: TRBJ2-2
d_call: -
v_call: TRBV11-3
clone_size: -
cdr3_aa: ASSRSHAGELF

j_call: TRBJ1-5
d_call: -
v_call: TRBV19
clone_size: -
cdr3_aa: ASSIADSAGQPQH

j_call: TRBJ2-4
d_call: -
v_call: TRBV7-9
clone_size: -
cdr3_aa: ASSSQVSKNIQY

j_call: TRBJ1-1
d_call: -
v_call: TRBV5-4
clone_size: -
cdr3_aa: ASSLWSNTEAF

j_call: TRBJ2-5
d_call: -
v_call: TRBV6-4
clone_size: -
cdr3_aa: ASSDSRGETQY

j_call: TRBJ1-1
d_call: -
v_call: TRBV19
clone_size: -
cdr3_aa: ASSMLGETEAF

j_call: TRBJ1-2
d_call: TRBD1
v_call: TRBV28
clone_size: -
cdr3_aa: ASRGQGVYYGYT

j_call: TRBJ2-5
d_call: -
v_call: TRBV7-9
clone_size: -
cdr3_aa: ASSFIAGQETQY

j_call: TRBJ2-7
d_call: -
v_call: TRBV29-1
clone_size: once
cdr3_aa: SVIYGTGFFEQY

j_call: TRBJ2-1
d_call: -
v_call: TRBV15
clone_size: -
cdr3_aa: ATSRGPSNYNEQF

j_call: TRBJ1-6
d_call: -
v_call: TRBV5-8
clone_size: -
cdr3_aa: ASSLAGASNSPLH

j_call: TRBJ1-4
d_call: TRBD1
v_call: TRBV7-8
clone_size: -
cdr3_aa: ASSLGQGAEKLF

j_call: TRBJ1-4
d_call: -
v_call: TRBV19
clone_size: -
cdr3_aa: ASMEGRTNEKLF

j_call: TRBJ2-7
d_call: -
v_call: TRBV27
clone_size: -
cdr3_aa: ASSLYGDAYEQY

j_call: TRBJ2-5
d_call: -
v_call: TRBV5-6
clone_size: -
cdr3_aa: ASSLGSELYQETQY

j_call: TRBJ1-1
d_call: -
v_call: TRBV5-4
clone_size: -
cdr3_aa: ASSLVGARLNTEAF

j_call: TRBJ2-5
d_call: TRBD2
v_call: TRBV28
clone_size: -
cdr3_aa: ASRRGREETQY

j_call: TRBJ2-1
d_call: -
v_call: TRBV11-2
clone_size: once
cdr3_aa: ASSLGGTTHGEQF

j_call: TRBJ2-3
d_call: -
v_call: TRBV19
clone_size: -
cdr3_aa: ASSIRGWTDTQY

j_call: TRBJ2-7
d_call: TRBD1
v_call: TRBV9
clone_size: few
cdr3_aa: ASSPRLQGADEQY

j_call: TRBJ1-1
d_call: TRBD1
v_call: TRBV11-1
clone_size: -
cdr3_aa: ASRPDRGPLFTEAF

j_call: TRBJ1-1
d_call: -
v_call: TRBV30
clone_size: -
cdr3_aa: AWSVHVTEAF

j_call: TRBJ2-1
d_call: TRBD2
v_call: TRBV19
clone_size: -
cdr3_aa: ASSASGRARSNEQF

j_call: TRBJ2-2
d_call: -
v_call: TRBV7-9
clone_size: -
cdr3_aa: ASSFMSGATGELF

j_call: TRBJ2-7
d_call: -
v_call: TRBV24-1
clone_size: -
cdr3_aa: ATSDPDSYEQY

j_call: TRBJ2-1
d_call: -
v_call: TRBV6-5
clone_size: -
cdr3_aa: ASSRGLRGHQF

j_call: TRBJ1-4
d_call: TRBD1
v_call: TRBV11-2
clone_size: few
cdr3_aa: ASSRGLGFEKLF